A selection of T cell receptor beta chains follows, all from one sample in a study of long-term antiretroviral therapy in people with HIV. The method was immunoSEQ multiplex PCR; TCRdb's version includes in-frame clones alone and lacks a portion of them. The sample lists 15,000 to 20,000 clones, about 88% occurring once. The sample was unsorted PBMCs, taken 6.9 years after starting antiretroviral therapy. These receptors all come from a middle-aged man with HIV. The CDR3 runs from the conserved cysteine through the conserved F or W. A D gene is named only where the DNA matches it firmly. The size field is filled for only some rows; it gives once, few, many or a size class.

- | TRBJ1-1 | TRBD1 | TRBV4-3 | TGCGCCAGCAGCCAAGATCCGGCCGGGACAGGGATCGGGAACACTGAAGCTTTCTTT | CASSQDPAGTGIGNTEAFF
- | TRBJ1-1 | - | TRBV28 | TGTGCCAGCAGTTTGCGTCAGGGGAGAGTTAGTGAAGCTTTCTTT | CASSLRQGRVSEAFF
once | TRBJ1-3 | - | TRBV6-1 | TGTGCCAGCAGTGAACGGTCGTCCTCTGGAAACACCATATATTTT | CASSERSSSGNTIYF
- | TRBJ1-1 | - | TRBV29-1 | TGCAGCGTCGAGATGAACACTGAAGCTTTCTTT | CSVEMNTEAFF
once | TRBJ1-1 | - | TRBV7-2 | TGTGCCAGCAGCCCAGGTCGGCCGACCCGTAACACTGAAGCTTTCTTT | CASSPGRPTRNTEAFF
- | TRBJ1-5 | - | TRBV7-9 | TGTGCCAGCAGCCCACAGGGTAATCAGCCCCAGCATTTT | CASSPQGNQPQHF
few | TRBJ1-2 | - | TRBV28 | TGTGCCAGCAGCCGACAGGCCCCTCGTGGCTACACCTTC | CASSRQAPRGYTF
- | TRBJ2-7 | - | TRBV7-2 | TGTGCCAGCAGCGGCGGGCTTGAGGGAATCGTCCACGAGCAGTACTTC | CASSGGLEGIVHEQYF
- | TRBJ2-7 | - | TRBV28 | TGTGCAGTCCGAGGGCTAAGCTCCTACGAGCAGTACTTC | CAVRGLSSYEQYF
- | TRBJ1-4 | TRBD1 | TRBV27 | TGTGCCAGCAGAACCGGGGACAGGAGATATGAAAAACTGTTTTTT | CASRTGDRRYEKLFF
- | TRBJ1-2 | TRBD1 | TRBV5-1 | TGCGCCAGCAGCTTGGGACAGGGAGGCTACACCTTC | CASSLGQGGYTF
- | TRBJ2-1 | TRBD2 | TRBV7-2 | TGTGCCAGCAGCCAGACTAGCGGGAGTATGACTGAGCAGTTCTTC | CASSQTSGSMTEQFF
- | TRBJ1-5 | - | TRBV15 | TGTGCCACCAGCATAGGAGGTCGGCCCCAGCATTTT | CATSIGGRPQHF
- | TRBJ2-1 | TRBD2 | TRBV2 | TGTGCCAGCAGTGGGGGTAGCGGGGGAACCTCCTACAATGAGCAGTTCTTC | CASSGGSGGTSYNEQFF
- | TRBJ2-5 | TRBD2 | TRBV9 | TGTGCCAGCAGCGCTGGACTAGCGAAACAAGAGACCCAGTACTTC | CASSAGLAKQETQYF
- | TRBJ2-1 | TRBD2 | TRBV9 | TGTGCCAGCAGCGCCGGGACTAGTTACAATGAGCAGTTCTTC | CASSAGTSYNEQFF
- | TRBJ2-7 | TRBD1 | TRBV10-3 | TGTGCCATCTCATCCGGGACAGGGAAGGCCTACGAGCAGTACTTC | CAISSGTGKAYEQYF
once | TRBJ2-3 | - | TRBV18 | TGTGCCAGCTCAATACAGGGGACTAGCACAGATACGCAGTATTTT | CASSIQGTSTDTQYF